This TCR beta chain appears in the sequencing data of a study of cytomegalovirus exposure and HLA in healthy donors. Study-wide results and limits: Roughly uniform sequencing depth across donors was assumed, possibly incorrectly.

With 60 Vbeta and 13 Jbeta primers, the PCR was carried out. Assay used: immunoSEQ multiplex PCR; TCRdb lists only in-frame clones, some missing. Seen here are roughly 190,000 clones, over 75% observed once, and the top ten hold around 3.1%. Comments on this clone: Its antigen is currently unknown.

Trimming at V came to 5 bases and at J to 5 bases, leaving 8 bases not matched to a gene. CDR3 size: 15 residues. Germline CDR1 reads MDHEN; CDR2 reads SYDVKM. The V and J genes are TRBV28 and TRBJ1-2, with 10 bases that match TRBD1. The sequence was obtained from a female donor in good health and CMV-seronegative. The specimen was PBMCs. This CDR3 reads CASSRPGQGKYGYTF. The DNA of the CDR3 is TGTGCCAGCAGTCGTCCGGGACAGGGGAAGTATGGCTACACCTTC.